The clone carrying this T cell receptor beta chain was recorded once. Its antigen is currently unknown. These data belong to a study of cytotoxic CD8 clonotypes in ibrutinib-treated CLL. Sequenced by immunoSEQ multiplex PCR; TCRdb stores in-frame clones only, minus some. Among some 130,000 clones listed, approximately 85% were seen once. The study's findings and limits: Sustained-remission and progressing patients were not sampled at matched times.

The CDR3 is 17 residues long. CDR1 and CDR2 (germline): SGHTS, YDEGEE. V dropped 4 bases and J dropped 1 base, with 18 bases sitting between them. Investigators sourced approximately 2 micrograms of genomic DNA from cryopreserved PBMCs for TCR beta libraries. The V gene is TRBV5-8, the J gene TRBJ2-1, with D possibly TRBD2 on 5 matching bases. The sequence came from a human donor with chronic lymphocytic leukemia. This sample comprised PBMCs, obtained after 24 months of ibrutinib treatment. Here the CDR3 reads CASSPVRARASYNEQFF. CDR3 nucleotides: TGTGCCAGCAGCCCGGTTAGAGCGAGGGCGTCCTACAATGAGCAGTTCTTC.